The source of this TCR beta chain is a study of CD8 T cells in ankylosing spondylitis. The length of the CDR3 is 17 residues. Germline V gene sequence: CDR1 SSHAT, CDR2 FNYEAQ (reference sequence). In this sample, this clonotype turned up many times. Its specificity is unknown. An end of the junction does not agree with germline; a read error may underlie this. Using its own MiXCR run on the 5' RACE reads, TCRdb lists one record per CDR3 protein. The sample includes about 500,000 distinct CDR3 sequences, less than 6% of them seen just once. Overall study results and limits: Among TCR beta sequences, a motif of about 8 highly homologous variants appeared characteristic of ankylosing spondylitis blood.

V is TRBV7-7 and J is TRBJ2-2, with TRBD2 matching over 8 bases. The sequence was obtained from a male donor with ankylosing spondylitis. The sequenced sample consisted of blood, either unsorted or a sorted T cell fraction (not recorded which). In nucleotides, the CDR3 is TGTGCTAGCAGCTTAGCGGTTAGCGGGGACTACACCGGGGAGCTGTTTTTT. Translated: CASSLAVSGDYTGELFF.